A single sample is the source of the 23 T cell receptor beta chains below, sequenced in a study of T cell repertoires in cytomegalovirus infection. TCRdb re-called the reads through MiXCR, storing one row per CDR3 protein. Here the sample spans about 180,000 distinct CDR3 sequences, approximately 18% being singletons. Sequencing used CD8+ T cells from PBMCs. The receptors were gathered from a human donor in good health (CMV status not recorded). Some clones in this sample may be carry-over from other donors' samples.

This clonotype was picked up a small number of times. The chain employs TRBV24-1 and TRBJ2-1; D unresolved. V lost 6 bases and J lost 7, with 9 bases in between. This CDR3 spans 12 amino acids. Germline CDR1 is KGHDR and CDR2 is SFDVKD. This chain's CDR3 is CATSSEGNEQFF. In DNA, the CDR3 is TGTGCCACCAGTTCGGAAGGAAATGAGCAGTTCTTC.

The CDR3: CASRRTGGAWRNTEAFF. CDR3 in DNA: TGTGCCAGTAGAAGAACAGGGGGCGCATGGCGAAACACTGAAGCTTTCTTT. The chain recombines TRBV2 with TRBJ1-1, with TRBD1 matching 9 bases. J was trimmed by 2 bases and V by 9 bases; bases with no gene match: 16. CDR3 size: 17 residues. Germline CDR1 SNHLY, CDR2 FYNNEI.

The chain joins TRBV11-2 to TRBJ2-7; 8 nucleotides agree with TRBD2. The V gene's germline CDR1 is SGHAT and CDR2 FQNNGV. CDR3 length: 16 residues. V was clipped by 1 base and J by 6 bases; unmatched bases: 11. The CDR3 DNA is TGTGCCAGCAGCTTAGGGGCTGGAGGACTAGCTTTCGAGCAGTACTTC. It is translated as CASSLGAGGLAFEQYF.

The CDR3 bases are TGTGCCAGCAGCCCGATACCCCGAGAGAGCGGGGGCCCACCTGGTACGCAGTATTTT. It is translated as CASSPIPRESGGPPGTQYF. The V gene is TRBV7-3, the J gene TRBJ2-3; 8 bases line up with TRBD2. The CDR3 has 19 amino acids. Trimming took 5 bases from V and 8 from J; bases not matched to a gene: 24. Germline CDR1 SGHTA, CDR2 FQGTGA.

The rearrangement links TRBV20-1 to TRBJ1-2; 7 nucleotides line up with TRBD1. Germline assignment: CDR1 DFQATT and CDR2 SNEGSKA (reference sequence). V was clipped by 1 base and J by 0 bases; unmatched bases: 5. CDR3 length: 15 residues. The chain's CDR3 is CSARAGGTANYGYTF. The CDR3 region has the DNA TGCAGTGCTAGAGCCGGGGGGACAGCTAACTATGGCTACACCTTC.

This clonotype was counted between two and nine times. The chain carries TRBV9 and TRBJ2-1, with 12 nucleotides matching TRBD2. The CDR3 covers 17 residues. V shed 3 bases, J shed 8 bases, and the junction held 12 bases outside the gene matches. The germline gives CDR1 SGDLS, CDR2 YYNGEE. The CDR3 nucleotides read TGTGCCAGCAGCGATGCGGCTAGCGGGGGGGCCGACCATGAGCAGTTCTTC. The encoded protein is CASSDAASGGADHEQFF.

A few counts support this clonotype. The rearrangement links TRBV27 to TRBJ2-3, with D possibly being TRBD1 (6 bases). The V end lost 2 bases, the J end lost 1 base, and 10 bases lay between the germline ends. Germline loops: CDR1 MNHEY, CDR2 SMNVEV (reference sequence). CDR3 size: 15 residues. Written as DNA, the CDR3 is TGTGCCAGCAGTTTACAGGGGCAGCGCACAGATACGCAGTATTTT. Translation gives CASSLQGQRTDTQYF.

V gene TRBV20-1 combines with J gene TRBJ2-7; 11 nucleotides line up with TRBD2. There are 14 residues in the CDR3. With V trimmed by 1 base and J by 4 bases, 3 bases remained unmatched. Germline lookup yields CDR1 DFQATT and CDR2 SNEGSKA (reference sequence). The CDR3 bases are TGCAGTGCTAGAGTTGCTAGCGGGGGGTACGAGCAGTACTTC. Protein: CSARVASGGYEQYF.

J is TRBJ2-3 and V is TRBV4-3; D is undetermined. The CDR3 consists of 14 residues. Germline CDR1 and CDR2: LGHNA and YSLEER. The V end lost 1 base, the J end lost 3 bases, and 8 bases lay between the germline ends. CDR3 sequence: CASSQVSETDTQYF. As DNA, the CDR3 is TGCGCCAGCAGCCAAGTCTCGGAGACAGATACGCAGTATTTT.

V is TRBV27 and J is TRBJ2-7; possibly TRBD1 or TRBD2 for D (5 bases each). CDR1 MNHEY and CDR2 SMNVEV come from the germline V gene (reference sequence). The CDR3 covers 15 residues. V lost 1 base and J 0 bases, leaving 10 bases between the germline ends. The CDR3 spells CASSLYGTVSYEQYF. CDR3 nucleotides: TGTGCCAGCAGTTTATACGGGACGGTCTCCTACGAGCAGTACTTC.

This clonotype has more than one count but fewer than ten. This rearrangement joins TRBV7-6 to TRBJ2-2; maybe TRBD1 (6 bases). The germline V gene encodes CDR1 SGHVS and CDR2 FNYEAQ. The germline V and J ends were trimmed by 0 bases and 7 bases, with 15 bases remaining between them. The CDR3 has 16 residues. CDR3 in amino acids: CASSLAGLGADGELFF. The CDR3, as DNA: TGTGCCAGCAGCTTAGCTGGACTGGGGGCGGACGGGGAGCTGTTTTTT.

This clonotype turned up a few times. CDR3 loop: CASSLDSSGANVLTF. DNA for the CDR3: TGTGCCAGCAGCTTAGATAGCTCTGGGGCCAACGTCCTGACTTTC. The chain joins TRBV7-9 to TRBJ2-6; D is uncertain. Germline V gene lookup returns CDR1 SEHNR and CDR2 FQNEAQ (reference sequence). V was clipped by 1 base and J by 0 bases, with 4 bases between them. The CDR3 sequence is 15 residues long.

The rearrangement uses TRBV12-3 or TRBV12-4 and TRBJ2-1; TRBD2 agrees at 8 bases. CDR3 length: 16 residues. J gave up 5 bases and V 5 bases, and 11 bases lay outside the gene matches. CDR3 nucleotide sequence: TGTGCCAGCAGTCGGGGGGGGACAACAACCCACAATGAGCAGTTCTTC. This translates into CASSRGGTTTHNEQFF.

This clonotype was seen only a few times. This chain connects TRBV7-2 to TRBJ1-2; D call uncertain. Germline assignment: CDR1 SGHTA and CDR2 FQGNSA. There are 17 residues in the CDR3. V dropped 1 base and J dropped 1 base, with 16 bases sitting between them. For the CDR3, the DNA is TGTGCCAGCAGCTTAGACTTTTTTGAGAGATTTAACTATGGCTACACCTTC. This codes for CASSLDFFERFNYGYTF.

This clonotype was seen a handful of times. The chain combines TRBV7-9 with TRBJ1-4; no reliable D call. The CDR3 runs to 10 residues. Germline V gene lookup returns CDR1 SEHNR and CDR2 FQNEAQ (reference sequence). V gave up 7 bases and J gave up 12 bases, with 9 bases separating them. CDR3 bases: TGTGCCAGCACCCCGAGGGAACTGTTTTTT. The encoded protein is CASTPRELFF. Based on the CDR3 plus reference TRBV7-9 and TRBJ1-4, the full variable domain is DTGVSQNPRHKITKRGQNVTFRCDPISEHNRLYWYRQTLGQGPEFLTYFQNEAQLEKSRLLSDRFSAERPKGSFSTLEIQRTEQGDSAMYLCASTPRELFFGSGTQLSVL.

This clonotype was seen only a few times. CDR3 residues: CASSQVQGPYEQYF. The CDR3 bases are TGTGCCAGCAGCCAAGTCCAGGGGCCCTACGAGCAGTACTTC. The genes are TRBV14 and TRBJ2-7; maybe TRBD1 (6 bases). This CDR3 has 14 amino acids. Trimming left V 1 base short and J 2 bases short, with 9 bases between. Germline V gene data show CDR1 as SGHDN and CDR2 as FVKESK.

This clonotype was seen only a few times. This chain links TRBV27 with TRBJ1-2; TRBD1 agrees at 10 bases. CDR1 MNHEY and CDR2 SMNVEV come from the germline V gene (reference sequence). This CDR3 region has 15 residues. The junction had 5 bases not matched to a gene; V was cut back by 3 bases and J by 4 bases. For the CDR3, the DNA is TGTGCCAGCAGTTTCGGACAGGGGGTGCTCTATGGCTACACCTTC. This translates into CASSFGQGVLYGYTF.

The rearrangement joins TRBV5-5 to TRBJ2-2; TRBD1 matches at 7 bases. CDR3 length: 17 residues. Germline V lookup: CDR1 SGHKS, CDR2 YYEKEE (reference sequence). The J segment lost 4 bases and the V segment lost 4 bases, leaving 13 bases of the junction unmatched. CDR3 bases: TGTGCCAGCAGCGTGCTAAGACAGGGTGGACCCACCGGGGAGCTGTTTTTT. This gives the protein CASSVLRQGGPTGELFF.

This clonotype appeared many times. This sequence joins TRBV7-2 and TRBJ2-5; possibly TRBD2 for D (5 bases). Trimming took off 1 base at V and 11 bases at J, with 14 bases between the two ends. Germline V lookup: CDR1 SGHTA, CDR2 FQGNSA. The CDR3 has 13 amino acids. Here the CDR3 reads CASSLGGVRTQYF. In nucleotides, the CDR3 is TGTGCCAGCAGCTTAGGTGGGGTCCGGACTCAGTACTTC.

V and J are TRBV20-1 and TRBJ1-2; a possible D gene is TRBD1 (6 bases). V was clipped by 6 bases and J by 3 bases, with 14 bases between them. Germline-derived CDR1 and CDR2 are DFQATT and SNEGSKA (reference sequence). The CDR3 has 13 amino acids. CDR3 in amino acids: CSASHGQYYGYTF. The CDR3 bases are TGCAGTGCCAGCCACGGACAGTACTATGGCTACACCTTC.

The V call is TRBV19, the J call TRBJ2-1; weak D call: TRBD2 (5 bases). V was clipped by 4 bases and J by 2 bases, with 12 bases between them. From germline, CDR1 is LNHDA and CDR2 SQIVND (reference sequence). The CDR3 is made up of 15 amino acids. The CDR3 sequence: CASSTASGTYNEQFF. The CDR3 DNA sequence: TGTGCCAGTAGTACAGCTTCGGGAACCTACAATGAGCAGTTCTTC.

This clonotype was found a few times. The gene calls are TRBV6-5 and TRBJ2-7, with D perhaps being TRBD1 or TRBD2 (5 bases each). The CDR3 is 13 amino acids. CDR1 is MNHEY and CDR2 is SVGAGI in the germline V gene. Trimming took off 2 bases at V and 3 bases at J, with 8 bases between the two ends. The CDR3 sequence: CASSYGGIYEQYF. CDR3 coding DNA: TGTGCCAGCAGTTACGGGGGAATCTACGAGCAGTACTTC.

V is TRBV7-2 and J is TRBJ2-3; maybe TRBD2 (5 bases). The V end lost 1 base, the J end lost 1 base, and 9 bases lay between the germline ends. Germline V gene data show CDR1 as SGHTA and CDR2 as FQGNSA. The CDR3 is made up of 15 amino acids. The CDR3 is CASSLVGLGTDTQYF. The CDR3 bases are TGTGCCAGCAGCTTAGTAGGACTGGGCACAGATACGCAGTATTTT.